A single sample is the source of the 21 T cell receptor beta chains below, sequenced in a study of blood T cells in healthy people across ages. PCR was performed a second time for about 7 to 12 cycles using a sample-barcoded 5' primer and a J-beta primer mix. TCRdb re-derived calls from the 5' RACE reads in MiXCR, one entry per CDR3 protein. The sample contains fewer than 1.5 million distinct CDR3 sequences, approximately 42% of which appear only once. The sample taken for sequencing was blood. These receptors were obtained from a woman aged 18-35 years in good health.

This chain connects TRBV3-1 to TRBJ1-2; D is unresolved. The CDR3 is made up of 13 amino acids. Germline V lookup: CDR1 LGHDT, CDR2 YNNKEL (reference sequence). Trimming removed 1 base at V and 2 bases at J, with 5 bases between. The CDR3 reads CASSQVENYGYTF. The DNA for the CDR3 is TGTGCCAGCAGCCAAGTAGAGAACTATGGCTACACCTTC.

In its sample, this clonotype was seen once. The CDR3 loop reads CASSQDLPSGGSADTQYF. In DNA form, the CDR3 reads TGTGCCAGCAGCCAAGACCTTCCTAGCGGGGGTTCCGCAGATACGCAGTATTTT. The V and J genes are TRBV4-2 and TRBJ2-3; TRBD2 matches 10 bases. V trimming: 0 bases; J trimming: 4 bases; junction bases outside the gene matches: 10. This CDR3 spans 18 amino acids. Germline V gene lookup returns CDR1 LGHNA and CDR2 YNFKEQ.

This clonotype came up a few times. The chain employs TRBV20-1 and TRBJ2-3, with 9 bases fitting TRBD2. V dropped 3 bases and J dropped 0; count of bases not matched to a gene: 7. Germline V gene sequence: CDR1 DFQATT, CDR2 SNEGSKA (reference sequence). CDR3 length equals 16 residues. The CDR3 DNA reads TGCAGTGCTAGGATAAGCGGGAGGCGGAGCACAGATACGCAGTATTTT. It yields the protein CSARISGRRSTDTQYF.

This clonotype was counted a few times. The J gene is TRBJ2-5, the V gene TRBV6-1, with D perhaps TRBD1 or TRBD2 (5 bases each). Germline CDR1 is MNHNS and CDR2 is SASEGT. V shed 6 bases and J shed 5 bases, with 16 bases lying between them. The CDR3 sequence is 14 residues long. The CDR3: CASRGPTATETQYF. The CDR3 DNA reads as TGTGCCAGCAGGGGACCTACCGCAACGGAGACCCAGTACTTC.

The chain employs TRBV20-1 and TRBJ2-1; 9 bases agree with TRBD1. The CDR3 contains 14 residues. Germline trimming cut 8 bases from V and 6 bases from J; bases unmatched to any gene: 11. Germline V gene sequence: CDR1 DFQATT, CDR2 SNEGSKA (reference sequence). CDR3 protein: CSSPRTGVINEQFF. The CDR3 DNA sequence: TGCAGTTCCCCTCGGACAGGGGTGATCAATGAGCAGTTCTTC.

The rearrangement uses TRBV20-1 and TRBJ2-3; D is uncertain. This CDR3 has 13 amino acids. Trimming stripped 0 bases from V and 2 bases from J, with 6 bases between. Germline-derived CDR1 and CDR2 are DFQATT and SNEGSKA (reference sequence). DNA of the CDR3: TGCAGTGCTAGAGATACCCTCACAGATACGCAGTATTTT. Encoded protein: CSARDTLTDTQYF.

This clonotype occurred once. V and J are TRBV7-2 and TRBJ1-1, with D perhaps matching TRBD1 (5 bases). V lost 5 bases, J lost 1 base, and 14 bases lay in between. Germline CDR1 is SGHTA and CDR2 is FQGNSA. The CDR3 has 15 residues. The CDR3 DNA sequence: TGTGCCAGCAGCCCCCGGGGGGATGCGAACACTGAAGCTTTCTTT. It yields the protein CASSPRGDANTEAFF.

This sequence joins TRBV7-9 and TRBJ2-3; no definite D call. CDR1 is SEHNR and CDR2 is FQNEAQ in the germline V gene (reference sequence). The CDR3 runs to 13 residues. V lost 1 base, J lost 9 bases, and 11 bases lay in between. CDR3: CASSLDAKGTQYF. For the CDR3, the DNA is TGTGCCAGCAGCTTAGACGCCAAGGGCACGCAGTATTTT.

In this sample, this clonotype turned up many times. The V gene is TRBV5-1, the J gene TRBJ2-7; 9 bases align to TRBD1. J was trimmed by 3 bases and V by 4 bases; bases with no gene match: 8. This CDR3 has 15 residues. Germline assignment: CDR1 SGHRS and CDR2 YFSETQ. CDR3 sequence (DNA): TGCGCCAGCAGCCCCTTACCGGGACAGGGCTACGAGCAGTACTTC. This encodes CASSPLPGQGYEQYF.

The V gene is TRBV3-1, the J gene TRBJ1-2; 7 positions agree with TRBD1. V was clipped by 6 bases and J by 7 bases; unmatched bases: 11. The CDR3 is made up of 14 amino acids. From germline, CDR1 is LGHDT and CDR2 YNNKEL (reference sequence). In DNA, the CDR3 is TGTGCCAGCAGGTACCGGGACAGAGCGACTGGCTACACCTTC. Protein product: CASRYRDRATGYTF.

This chain links TRBV18 with TRBJ1-1, with D possibly matching TRBD1 (5 bases). The CDR3 sequence is 16 residues long. Trimming stripped 0 bases from V and 1 base from J, with 12 bases between. Germline lookup yields CDR1 KGHSH and CDR2 LQKENI. The CDR3: CASSPPRRGPNTEAFF. DNA for the CDR3: TGTGCCAGCTCACCACCGCGACGGGGCCCGAACACTGAAGCTTTCTTT.

The rearrangement joins TRBV15 to TRBJ2-7; D may match TRBD1 or TRBD2 (5 bases each). The V end lost 5 bases, the J end lost 0 bases, and 11 bases lay between the germline ends. The germline V gene has CDR1 LNHNV and CDR2 YYDKDF (reference sequence). The CDR3 spans 14 residues. CDR3 residues: CATSGSGSSYEQYF. The CDR3 DNA reads TGTGCCACCAGCGGGTCAGGGAGCTCCTACGAGCAGTACTTC. Combining the CDR3 with reference TRBV15 and TRBJ2-7 gives the whole variable domain DAMVIQNPRYQVTQFGKPVTLSCSQTLNHNVMYWYQQKSSQAPKLLFHYYDKDFNNEADTPDNFQSRRPNTSFCFLDIRSPGLGDTAMYLCATSGSGSSYEQYFGPGTRLTVT.

A single count supports this clonotype. Germline and junction disagree at one end, which may indicate a read error. V usage is TRBV3-1 and J usage is TRBJ2-3; D gene ambiguous. Germline CDR1 LGHDT, CDR2 YNNKEL (reference sequence). CDR3 length: 13 amino acids. CDR3 nucleotides: TGTACCAGCAGCCGCCGCGCGGTAGATACGCAGTATTTT. This translates into CTSSRRAVDTQYF.

The chain recombines TRBV6-5 with TRBJ1-1; D not certain. The CDR3 loop spans 12 amino acids. Between the trimmed V and J ends, which lost 5 bases and 4 bases, there was a span of 8 bases. Germline CDR1 and CDR2: MNHEY and SVGAGI. In DNA form, the CDR3 reads TGTGCCAGCAGTGACATTGGCACTGAAGCTTTCTTT. It yields the protein CASSDIGTEAFF.

The chain couples TRBV19 to TRBJ1-4; the D gene is possibly TRBD1 (6 bases). Germline CDR1 and CDR2: LNHDA and SQIVND (reference sequence). This CDR3 has 15 amino acids. V dropped 6 bases and J dropped 5 bases, with 16 bases sitting between them. CDR3 sequence (DNA): TGTGCCAGTAGAGATAGGACAGCTTTAAATGAAAAACTGTTTTTT. It is translated as CASRDRTALNEKLFF.

As DNA, the CDR3 is TGCGCCAGCAGCCCCTCCAGTAATGAAAAACTGTTTTTT. It specifies CASSPSSNEKLFF. The V call is TRBV4-1, the J call TRBJ1-4; D unclear. Germline CDR1 reads MGHRA; CDR2 reads YSYEKL. The CDR3 extends over 13 amino acids. Trimming cost V 4 bases and J 4 bases, with 7 bases left between them.

This chain's CDR3 is CASSNYPTSVFEHRYEQYF. The CDR3 nucleotides are TGTGCCAGCAGCAATTATCCTACTTCGGTTTTTGAGCACCGCTACGAGCAGTACTTC. J is TRBJ2-7 and V is TRBV21-1. TRBV21-1 is termed a pseudogene. This CDR3 region has 19 residues.

This clonotype has only a few counts. V is TRBV12-3 or TRBV12-4 and J is TRBJ1-4, with TRBD1 matching over 7 bases. J gave up 8 bases and V 5 bases, and 8 bases lay outside the gene matches. CDR3 size: 14 residues. The CDR3 DNA sequence: TGTGCCAGCAGTCTGGGACAGCTAGGGGAAAAACTGTTTTTT. It translates to CASSLGQLGEKLFF.

This sequence joins TRBV6-6 and TRBJ2-1; TRBD2 matches 14 bases. This CDR3 comprises 16 residues. The germline gives CDR1 MNHNY, CDR2 SVGAGI (reference sequence). J gave up 8 bases and V 6 bases, and 9 bases lay outside the gene matches. This chain's CDR3 is CASSLSGTSGSHEQFF. In DNA form, the CDR3 reads TGTGCCAGCAGCCTCTCCGGGACTAGCGGGAGTCATGAGCAGTTCTTC.

The chain carries TRBV27 and TRBJ2-7; TRBD2 might be the D (5 bases). CDR3 size: 11 residues. Germline CDR1 is MNHEY and CDR2 is SMNVEV (reference sequence). V shed 9 bases and J shed 9 bases, with 15 bases lying between them. Written as DNA, the CDR3 is TGTGCCAGTAGTACTGCTCGGGGGCAGTACTTC. As protein: CASSTARGQYF.

The sample holds a few counts of this clonotype. The gene calls are TRBV27 and TRBJ2-5, with D perhaps matching TRBD1 or TRBD2 (5 bases each). Trimming cost V 6 bases and J 0 bases, with 14 bases left between them. This CDR3 comprises 15 residues. Per the germline V gene, CDR1 is MNHEY and CDR2 is SMNVEV (reference sequence). This CDR3 is CASRGYGTDQETQYF. The CDR3 coding sequence is TGTGCCAGCAGGGGGTATGGGACGGACCAAGAGACCCAGTACTTC.